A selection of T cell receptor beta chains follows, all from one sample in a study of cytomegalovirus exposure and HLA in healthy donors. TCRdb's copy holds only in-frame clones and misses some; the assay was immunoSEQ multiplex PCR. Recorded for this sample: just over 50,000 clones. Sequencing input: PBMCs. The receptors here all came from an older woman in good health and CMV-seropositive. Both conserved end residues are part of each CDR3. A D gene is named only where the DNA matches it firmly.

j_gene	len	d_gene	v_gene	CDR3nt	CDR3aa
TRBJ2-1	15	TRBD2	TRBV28	TGTGCCAGCAGTTTTCCCCTTGGGGGGGGTGGGGAGCAGTTCTTC	CASSFPLGGGGEQFF
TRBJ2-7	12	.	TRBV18	TGTGCCAGCTCACCAAACAACTACGAGCAGTACTTC	CASSPNNYEQYF
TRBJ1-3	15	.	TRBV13	TGTGCCAGCAGCCCTACAGGTTTCTCTGGAAACACCATATATTTT	CASSPTGFSGNTIYF
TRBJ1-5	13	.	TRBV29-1	TGCAGCGTTGAAACAGGAAGCAATCAGCCCCAGCATTTT	CSVETGSNQPQHF
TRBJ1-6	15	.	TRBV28	TGTGCCAGCAATCTCGACACACTGGAGGATTCACCCCTCCACTTT	CASNLDTLEDSPLHF
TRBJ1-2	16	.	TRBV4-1	TGCGCCAGCAGCCGACCCCCGGGGGAGGGAGCCTATGGCTACACCTTC	CASSRPPGEGAYGYTF
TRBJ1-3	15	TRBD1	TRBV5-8	TGTGCCAGCAGCTTTACAGGGGTTTCAGGAAACACCATATATTTT	CASSFTGVSGNTIYF
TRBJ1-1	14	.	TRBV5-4	TGTGCCAGCATCTTAGACAGCGAGAACACTGAAGCTTTCTTT	CASILDSENTEAFF
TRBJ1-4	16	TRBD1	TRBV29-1	TGCAGCGTTGAAGAAGACTCCGGGACAGGAAATGAAAAACTGTTTTTT	CSVEEDSGTGNEKLFF
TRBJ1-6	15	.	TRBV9	TGTGCCAGCAGCGCGGACGCTCGGACAGATTCACCCCTCCACTTT	CASSADARTDSPLHF
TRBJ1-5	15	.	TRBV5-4	TGTGCCAGCAGCTTGGGCGGGGGGGGTGGTCAGCCCCAGCATTTT	CASSLGGGGGQPQHF
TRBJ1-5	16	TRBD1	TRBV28	TGTGCCAGCAGTTCACTGACAGGGGGCGGTAATCAGCCCCAGCATTTT	CASSSLTGGGNQPQHF
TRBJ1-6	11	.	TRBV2	TGTGCCAGCAGTGAAGGGGCGCCCCTCCACTTT	CASSEGAPLHF
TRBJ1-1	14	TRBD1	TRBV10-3	TGTGCCATCAGTCAAACCGGGACAGACTCTGAAGCTTTCTTT	CAISQTGTDSEAFF
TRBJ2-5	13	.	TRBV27	TGTGCCAGCAGTCGGGATAGAGGGGAGACCCAGTACTTC	CASSRDRGETQYF
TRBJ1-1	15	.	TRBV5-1	TGCGCCAGCAGCTTGGCCGTGAGGGTAAACACTGAAGCTTTCTTT	CASSLAVRVNTEAFF
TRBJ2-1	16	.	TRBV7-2	TGTGCCAGCAGCTTAGAAGCGGTAGGAGGGGTCAATGAGCAGTTCTTC	CASSLEAVGGVNEQFF
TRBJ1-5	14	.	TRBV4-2	TGTGCCAGCAGCCAAGACAGTAGCAATCAGCCCCAGCATTTT	CASSQDSSNQPQHF
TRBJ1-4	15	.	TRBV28	TGTGCCAGCAGTCCCTGGACAGCAACTAATGAAAAACTGTTTTTT	CASSPWTATNEKLFF
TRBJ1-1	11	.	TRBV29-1	TGCAGCGTCGACACTGACACTGAAGCTTTCTTT	CSVDTDTEAFF
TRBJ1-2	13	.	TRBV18	TGTGCCAGCTCCCACGCGGGTCAGGCTGGCTACACCTTC	CASSHAGQAGYTF
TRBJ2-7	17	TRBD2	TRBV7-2	TGTGCCAGCAGCGTTATAGTGGGCGGGGGGAGGGCCTACGAGCAGTACTTC	CASSVIVGGGRAYEQYF
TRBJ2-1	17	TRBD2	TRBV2	TGTGCCAGCAGTGATGCTAGCGGGGGGGCCTCGGGCAATGAGCAGTTCTTC	CASSDASGGASGNEQFF
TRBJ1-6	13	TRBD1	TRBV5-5	TGTGCCAGCAGCGTGATAGGGGGCTCACACCTCCACTTT	CASSVIGGSHLHF
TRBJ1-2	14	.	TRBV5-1	TGCGCCAGCAGCTTTGGTAGGCAGGGAACCGGCTACACCTTC	CASSFGRQGTGYTF
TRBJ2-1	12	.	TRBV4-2	TGTGCCAGCAGCCTTCAGGGAGGAGAGCAGTTCTTC	CASSLQGGEQFF
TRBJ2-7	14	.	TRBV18	TGTGCCAGCTCACCATCCAGCGCCGGATACGAGCAGTACTTC	CASSPSSAGYEQYF
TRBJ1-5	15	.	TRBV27	TGTGCCAGCAGCCCTCTTGCCTCTATGTACAGCCCCCAGCATTTT	CASSPLASMYSPQHF
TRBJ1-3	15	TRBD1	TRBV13	TGTGCCAGCAGCTTAGGGGGGACAGCGGGAAACACCATATATTTT	CASSLGGTAGNTIYF
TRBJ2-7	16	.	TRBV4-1	TGCGCCAGCAGCCAAGATTCCGTTTTCCTCTCAGCGGAGCAGTACTTC	CASSQDSVFLSAEQYF
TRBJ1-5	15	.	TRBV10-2	TGCGCCAGCAGTGAGTCGGGGGCGCTTGATCAGCCCCAGCATTTT	CASSESGALDQPQHF
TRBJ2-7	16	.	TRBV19	TGTGCCAGTAGTATGGGCGCAGGGGCTCGGGCCTACGAGCAGTACTTC	CASSMGAGARAYEQYF
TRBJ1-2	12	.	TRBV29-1	TGCAGCTCCGAGGACGCGGGGTCCGGCTACACCTTC	CSSEDAGSGYTF